This T cell receptor beta chain was recorded in a study of blood T cell repertoires in COVID-19. As for the study in general: PBMCs, B-cell-depleted T cells, or T cells provided the cDNA or gDNA that made up the material.

As handled by the study authors: Reference gene primer amplification yielded estimated nucleated cell counts. This table comes from immunoSEQ multiplex PCR, and its TCRdb copy is limited to in-frame clones, with some not included. Clonal size and the V and J genes are those of that table, whereas D and trimming came from the DNA. The sample contains about 350,000 clones, 88% of which appear only once. Germline loops: CDR1 MDHEN, CDR2 SYDVKM. With V trimmed by 2 bases and J by 4 bases, 2 bases remained unmatched. This CDR3 is 15 amino acids long. The chain combines TRBV28 with TRBJ2-2, with 9 bases lining up with TRBD2. Sequenced sample: peripheral blood. The TCR sequence derives from a woman in her seventies with COVID-19, enrolled during active disease. The CDR3 DNA is TGTGCCAGCAGTTTAGCGGGGGGGATCACCGGGGAGCTGTTTTTT. Translating it yields CASSLAGGITGELFF.